These T cell receptor beta chains were read from a single sample in a study of CD4 T cells in relation to SARS-CoV-2 and coronaviruses. These receptors have no known antigen. The repertoire was sequenced with immunoSEQ multiplex PCR; TCRdb's copy has only in-frame clones and lacks some. The sample includes about 24,000 clones, around 70% of them seen just once. Specimen: CD4+ T cells from PBMCs, cultured in vitro. These receptor sequences come from a human donor in good health. CDR3s include the opening cysteine and the closing phenylalanine or tryptophan. The order of the fields is V gene, J gene, D gene, clone size, CDR3 DNA, CDR3 protein. A D gene is named only where the DNA matches it firmly. The size of a clone is reported for some rows only, either as once, few or many, or as a class for expanded clones.

v_call: TRBV6-6
j_call: TRBJ2-1
d_call: NA
clone_size: few
cdr3_nt: TGTGCCAGCAGTTACTCGATACATGAGCAGTTCTTC
cdr3_aa: CASSYSIHEQFF

v_call: TRBV24-1
j_call: TRBJ2-7
d_call: NA
clone_size: NA
cdr3_nt: TGTGCCACCAGTTCCTCGGGCGGAGCACCCTACGAGCAGTACTTC
cdr3_aa: CATSSSGGAPYEQYF

v_call: TRBV4-1
j_call: TRBJ1-6
d_call: NA
clone_size: NA
cdr3_nt: TGCGCCAGCAGCCTAGACCTGAGCCTCAATAATTCACCCCTCCACTTT
cdr3_aa: CASSLDLSLNNSPLHF

v_call: TRBV4-1
j_call: TRBJ2-7
d_call: TRBD2
clone_size: few
cdr3_nt: TGCGCCAGCAGCCTAGAATCTGGACTAGCGCTCCCCTACGAGCAGTACTTC
cdr3_aa: CASSLESGLALPYEQYF

v_call: TRBV28
j_call: TRBJ1-5
d_call: NA
clone_size: once
cdr3_nt: TGTGCCAGCAGGTCCCAGGGGAATCAGCCCCAGCATTTT
cdr3_aa: CASRSQGNQPQHF

v_call: TRBV6-5
j_call: TRBJ2-2
d_call: NA
clone_size: NA
cdr3_nt: TGTGCCACCAGGAGGGGGCGACGATCCTCCGGGGAGCTGTTTTTT
cdr3_aa: CATRRGRRSSGELFF

v_call: TRBV7-9
j_call: TRBJ2-5
d_call: TRBD1
clone_size: NA
cdr3_nt: TGTGCCAGCAGCGGGACAGGGGGTTACCAAGAGACCCAGTACTTC
cdr3_aa: CASSGTGGYQETQYF

v_call: TRBV9
j_call: TRBJ2-7
d_call: TRBD2
clone_size: NA
cdr3_nt: TGTGCCAGCAGCGTAGGACTAGCGGGATCCTACGAGCAGTACTTC
cdr3_aa: CASSVGLAGSYEQYF

v_call: TRBV12-2
j_call: TRBJ2-6
d_call: NA
clone_size: NA
cdr3_nt: TGTGCAAGTCGCTTAGTGTTCAGGACAGGCTACTCTGGGGCCAACGTCCTGACTTTC
cdr3_aa: CASRLVFRTGYSGANVLTF

v_call: TRBV7-3
j_call: TRBJ1-1
d_call: NA
clone_size: NA
cdr3_nt: TGTGCCAGCAGCTTACGCCCGAACACTGAAGCTTTCTTT
cdr3_aa: CASSLRPNTEAFF

v_call: TRBV11-2
j_call: TRBJ2-1
d_call: NA
clone_size: NA
cdr3_nt: TGTGCCAGCAACTACGGGGGAGGGGGCTACAATGAGCAGTTCTTC
cdr3_aa: CASNYGGGGYNEQFF

v_call: TRBV28
j_call: TRBJ1-4
d_call: NA
clone_size: few
cdr3_nt: TGTGCCAGCAGTTTACAGGGTTCGCGAGAAAAACTGTTTTTT
cdr3_aa: CASSLQGSREKLFF

v_call: TRBV6-5
j_call: TRBJ2-7
d_call: TRBD1
clone_size: once
cdr3_nt: TGTGCCAGCAGTTACCGCGGACAGGGGGTATACGAGCAGTACTTC
cdr3_aa: CASSYRGQGVYEQYF

v_call: TRBV10-3
j_call: TRBJ1-1
d_call: NA
clone_size: NA
cdr3_nt: TGTGCCATCAGTGAGTCGGTGGCAGCGGGCACTGAAGCTTTCTTT
cdr3_aa: CAISESVAAGTEAFF

v_call: TRBV20-1
j_call: TRBJ1-3
d_call: NA
clone_size: NA
cdr3_nt: TGCAGTGCAGCAACCGGAAACACCATATATTTT
cdr3_aa: CSAATGNTIYF

v_call: TRBV27
j_call: TRBJ1-1
d_call: TRBD1
clone_size: NA
cdr3_nt: TGTGCCAGCAGGTCAACAGGGGCAGACAACACTGAAGCTTTCTTT
cdr3_aa: CASRSTGADNTEAFF

v_call: TRBV6-5
j_call: TRBJ1-3
d_call: NA
clone_size: NA
cdr3_nt: TGTGCCAGCAGCCTTACCCGGACACCTGGAAACACCATATATTTT
cdr3_aa: CASSLTRTPGNTIYF

v_call: TRBV5-4
j_call: TRBJ1-1
d_call: NA
clone_size: NA
cdr3_nt: TGTGCCAGCAGCTTGGCTGGGGGGTTGGCCACTGAAGCTTTCTTT
cdr3_aa: CASSLAGGLATEAFF

v_call: TRBV6-5
j_call: TRBJ2-1
d_call: NA
clone_size: NA
cdr3_nt: TGTGCCAGCAGTTACTCCATCGGGGAGACCTACAATGAGCAGTTCTTC
cdr3_aa: CASSYSIGETYNEQFF

v_call: TRBV19
j_call: TRBJ2-5
d_call: NA
clone_size: once
cdr3_nt: TGTGCCAGTAGTATGAGGGGAAATAGGCAAGAGACCCAGTACTTC
cdr3_aa: CASSMRGNRQETQYF

v_call: TRBV6-4
j_call: TRBJ2-7
d_call: NA
clone_size: NA
cdr3_nt: TGTGCCAGCAGGGGTGAGAAAAGGACGACTTTTGGGGAGCAGTACTTC
cdr3_aa: CASRGEKRTTFGEQYF

v_call: TRBV27
j_call: TRBJ1-1
d_call: TRBD1
clone_size: few
cdr3_nt: TGTGCCAGCAGTCGTCATACAGGGGGGAACACTGAAGCTTTCTTT
cdr3_aa: CASSRHTGGNTEAFF

v_call: TRBV24-1
j_call: TRBJ1-1
d_call: NA
clone_size: NA
cdr3_nt: TGTGCCACCAGTGATACCGACAGTGGGGCTTTCTTT
cdr3_aa: CATSDTDSGAFF

v_call: TRBV5-1
j_call: TRBJ1-1
d_call: NA
clone_size: NA
cdr3_nt: TGCGCCAGCAGCTTGAGGACAGACAACACTGAAGCTTTCTTT
cdr3_aa: CASSLRTDNTEAFF

v_call: TRBV24-1
j_call: TRBJ2-2
d_call: NA
clone_size: few
cdr3_nt: TGTGCCATTTCGGAGGGGGGGCTAAACACCGGGGAGCTGTTTTTT
cdr3_aa: CAISEGGLNTGELFF

v_call: TRBV3-1/TRBV3-2
j_call: TRBJ2-7
d_call: NA
clone_size: NA
cdr3_nt: TGTGCCAGCAGCCCTGCCACGGGGATGTCCTACGAGCAGTACTTC
cdr3_aa: CASSPATGMSYEQYF

v_call: TRBV7-6
j_call: TRBJ1-3
d_call: NA
clone_size: NA
cdr3_nt: TGTGCCAGCAGCTTACAGGGTGGCTCTGGAAACACCATATATTTT
cdr3_aa: CASSLQGGSGNTIYF

v_call: TRBV19
j_call: TRBJ1-1
d_call: TRBD1
clone_size: NA
cdr3_nt: TGTGCCAGTAGCTCCCCAGGGGGGCGTTTGAACACTGAAGCTTTCTTT
cdr3_aa: CASSSPGGRLNTEAFF

v_call: TRBV5-4
j_call: TRBJ2-2
d_call: TRBD1
clone_size: NA
cdr3_nt: TGTGCCAGCAGCTTGCCTGGCAGGGGGCTTGCCGGGGAGCTGTTTTTT
cdr3_aa: CASSLPGRGLAGELFF